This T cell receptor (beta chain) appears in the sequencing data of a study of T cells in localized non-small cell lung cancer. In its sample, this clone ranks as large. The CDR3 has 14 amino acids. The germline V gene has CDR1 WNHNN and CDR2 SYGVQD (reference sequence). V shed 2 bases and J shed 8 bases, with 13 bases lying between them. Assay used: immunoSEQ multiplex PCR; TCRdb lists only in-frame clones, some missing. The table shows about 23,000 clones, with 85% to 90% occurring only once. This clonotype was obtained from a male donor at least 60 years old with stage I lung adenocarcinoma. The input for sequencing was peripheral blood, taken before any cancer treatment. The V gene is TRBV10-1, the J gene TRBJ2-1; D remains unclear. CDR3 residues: CASSEGSPYDEQFF. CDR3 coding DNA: TGCGCCAGCAGTGAGGGTAGTCCTTACGATGAGCAGTTCTTC.